The 24 T cell receptor beta chains presented below share a single source sample, sequenced in a study of OX40 agonist ivuxolimab in advanced cancers. Assay: immunoSEQ multiplex PCR; the TCRdb copy retains only in-frame clones and omits some. The repertoire has around 55,000 clones, 86% of them found once; the top ten carry more than 9.5%. The sample in question was CD4+ or CD8+ T cells sorted from blood, obtained in a trial of the OX40 agonist ivuxolimab. These receptors originate from an adult with an advanced solid tumor such as melanoma, head and neck, liver or kidney cancer.

This clone came up a few times. The CDR3 sequence: CSVDRVPDSGNTIYF. CDR3 coding DNA: TGCAGCGTTGATCGGGTTCCAGACTCTGGAAACACCATATATTTT. V usage is TRBV29-1 and J usage is TRBJ1-3; D not resolved. Germline-derived CDR1 and CDR2 are SQVTM and ANQGSEA. This CDR3 is 15 amino acids long. V was pared by 3 bases and J by 0 bases, with 12 bases between. Filled out from reference TRBV29-1 and TRBJ1-3, the complete variable domain reads SAVISQKPSRDICQRGTSLTIQCQVDSQVTMMFWYRQQPGQSLTLIATANQGSEATYESGFVIDKFPISRPNLTFSTLTVSNMSPEDSSIYLCSVDRVPDSGNTIYFGEGSWLTVV.

The chain combines TRBV7-3 with TRBJ1-1; D is perhaps TRBD1 (6 bases). The V end lost 1 base, the J end lost 5 bases, and 11 bases lay between the germline ends. The CDR3 runs 14 residues. CDR1 and CDR2 from the germline V gene are SGHTA and FQGTGA. The CDR3, as DNA: TGTGCCAGCAGCTTAATAGGGGGTGGGACTGAAGCTTTCTTT. It codes for CASSLIGGGTEAFF. The entire variable domain, with the rest obtained from reference TRBV7-3 and TRBJ1-1, is as follows: GAGVSQTPSNKVTEKGKYVELRCDPISGHTALYWYRQSLGQGPEFLIYFQGTGAADDSGLPNDRFFAVRPEGSVSTLKIQRTERGDSAVYLCASSLIGGGTEAFFGQGTRLTVV.

The rearrangement links TRBV7-2 to TRBJ1-1, with 8 bases aligning to TRBD1. Germline trimming cut 5 bases from V and 0 bases from J; bases unmatched to any gene: 5. Germline V gene data show CDR1 as SGHTA and CDR2 as FQGNSA. The CDR3 has 15 residues. In DNA form, the CDR3 reads TGTGCCAGCAGCGGGGGACAGGTGATGAACACTGAAGCTTTCTTT. Residues: CASSGGQVMNTEAFF.

The V gene is TRBV19, the J gene TRBJ2-5; D gene unclear. The germline CDR1 and CDR2 sequences are LNHDA and SQIVND (reference sequence). V lost 3 bases and J 5 bases, leaving 10 bases between the germline ends. This CDR3 comprises 13 residues. CDR3 nucleotide sequence: TGTGCCAGTAGTATTTATGGCCTGGAGACCCAGTACTTC. Its protein is CASSIYGLETQYF.

This clone was seen a single time. V is TRBV7-2 and J is TRBJ2-4; D call uncertain. This CDR3 is 11 amino acids long. The germline V gene encodes CDR1 SGHTA and CDR2 FQGNSA. V lost 5 bases and J lost 12, with 11 bases in between. CDR3 protein: CASSQAEDQYF. CDR3 nucleotide sequence: TGTGCCAGCAGCCAAGCAGAAGATCAGTACTTC.

The V and J genes are TRBV28 and TRBJ2-6; possible D gene TRBD1, 6 bases. The CDR3 is 16 amino acids. V dropped 8 bases and J dropped 1 base, with 15 bases sitting between them. Germline V gene data show CDR1 as MDHEN and CDR2 as SYDVKM. This CDR3 is CASGRGPTSGANVLTF. DNA of the CDR3: TGTGCCAGCGGCAGGGGTCCCACGTCTGGGGCCAACGTCCTGACTTTC.

The chain employs TRBV7-8 and TRBJ1-4; D is unclear. The ends were cut back, 2 bases at V and 13 bases at J, with 14 bases in the middle. This CDR3 is 13 amino acids long. The germline V gene has CDR1 SGHVS and CDR2 FQNEAQ. CDR3 in amino acids: CASSLLTGGRLFF. CDR3 DNA: TGTGCCAGCAGCTTACTAACTGGCGGGAGACTGTTTTTT.

The chain joins TRBV7-8 to TRBJ2-1, with TRBD1 identical over 7 bases. Germline V gives CDR1 SGHVS, CDR2 FQNEAQ. This CDR3 region has 17 residues. With V trimmed by 4 bases and J by 4 bases, 13 bases remained unmatched. The CDR3 DNA reads TGTGCCAGCAGCTGGCCGGGTCGTAGGGGGCGTTACAATGAGCAGTTCTTC. It is translated as CASSWPGRRGRYNEQFF.

The chain employs TRBV5-6 and TRBJ2-7; the match to TRBD1 covers 9 bases. V shed 5 bases, J shed 5 bases, and the junction held 11 bases outside the gene matches. This CDR3 is built from 15 residues. CDR1 and CDR2 from the germline V gene are SGHDT and YYEEEE. The CDR3: CASRLVGTGSDEQYF. The CDR3, as DNA: TGTGCCAGCAGGCTCGTAGGGACAGGGTCGGACGAGCAGTACTTC.

This clone occurred once. Written as DNA, the CDR3 is TGTGCCAGCAGCCCTGGGATACGACAGGGGCGCGATTTGAGCAATCAGCCCCAGCATTTT. Protein product: CASSPGIRQGRDLSNQPQHF. The V gene is TRBV5-5, the J gene TRBJ1-5; 8 nucleotides align to TRBD1. Germline V gives CDR1 SGHKS, CDR2 YYEKEE (reference sequence). The V gene end was trimmed by 4 bases and the J gene end by 1 base; junction bases not matched to a gene: 19. This CDR3 region has 20 residues.

This chain uses TRBV28 with TRBJ1-5; TRBD1 agrees at 7 bases. The germline gives CDR1 MDHEN, CDR2 SYDVKM. Germline trimming cut 3 bases from V and 6 bases from J; bases unmatched to any gene: 8. The CDR3 length is 15 residues. As DNA, the CDR3 is TGTGCCAGCAGTTTGTCCCAGGGGGTAGGTCAGCCCCAGCATTTT. This gives the protein CASSLSQGVGQPQHF. The variable domain in full, completed from reference TRBV28 and TRBJ1-5, reads DVKVTQSSRYLVKRTGEKVFLECVQDMDHENMFWYRQDPGLGLRLIYFSYDVKMKEKGDIPEGYSVSREKKERFSLILESASTNQTSMYLCASSLSQGVGQPQHFGDGTRLSIL.

By share, this clone counts as medium-sized. This chain connects TRBV7-9 to TRBJ1-2; tentative D call: TRBD1 (6 bases). The CDR3 totals 13 residues. Trimming pared 7 bases from V and 3 bases from J, leaving 12 bases between. Germline V CDR1 and CDR2: SEHNR, FQNEAQ (reference sequence). Here the CDR3 reads CASTPPGDYGYTF. For the CDR3, the DNA is TGTGCCAGCACCCCTCCAGGGGACTATGGCTACACCTTC.

The V call is TRBV27, the J call TRBJ2-7; TRBD2 is a possible D gene (6 bases). This CDR3 has 13 residues. V was shortened by 6 bases and J by 2 bases, with 11 bases between the two germline ends. Germline CDR1 reads MNHEY; CDR2 reads SMNVEV (reference sequence). CDR3 sequence: CASSPGLTYEQYF. CDR3 nucleotides: TGTGCCAGCAGCCCGGGACTGACCTACGAGCAGTACTTC.

V and J are TRBV7-6 and TRBJ2-1; TRBD1 might be the D (6 bases). The CDR3 covers 15 residues. The germline CDR1 and CDR2 sequences are SGHVS and FNYEAQ. V was cut by 2 bases and J by 5 bases, with 13 bases left in between. The CDR3 DNA is TGTGCCAGCAGCTTAACGTGGGGGCTCGACAATGAGCAGTTCTTC. Translation gives CASSLTWGLDNEQFF.

The chain is built from TRBV28 and TRBJ2-2; 8 bases line up with TRBD2. The V gene end was trimmed by 3 bases and the J gene end by 2 bases; junction bases not matched to a gene: 11. The germline gives CDR1 MDHEN, CDR2 SYDVKM. This CDR3 is built from 18 residues. CDR3 sequence reads: CASSFLTSASSNTGELFF. The CDR3 DNA reads as TGTGCCAGCAGTTTCTTGACTAGCGCGTCAAGTAACACCGGGGAGCTGTTTTTT.

A few counts support this clone. The gene calls are TRBV6-5 and TRBJ1-1, with D uncertain. This CDR3 contains 14 residues. Germline V gene sequence: CDR1 MNHEY, CDR2 SVGAGI. V gave up 2 bases and J gave up 1 base, with 8 bases separating them. CDR3 DNA sequence: TGTGCCAGCAGTTACGGGTTTGAGAACACTGAAGCTTTCTTT. This gives the protein CASSYGFENTEAFF.

The rearrangement joins TRBV6-4 to TRBJ2-5; 8 positions match TRBD1. The CDR3 sequence is 18 residues long. Trimming cost V 11 bases and J 0 bases; bases outside gene matches: 20. In germline, CDR1 is MRHNA, CDR2 SNTAGT. CDR3 amino acids: CARHEPDRDRLYQETQYF. In nucleotides, the CDR3 is TGTGCCCGTCACGAGCCTGATCGGGACAGGTTGTACCAAGAGACCCAGTACTTC.

The gene calls are TRBV5-6 and TRBJ1-1, with D maybe TRBD1 (5 bases). The CDR3 length is 15 residues. From germline, CDR1 is SGHDT and CDR2 YYEEEE. The V gene lost 1 base and the J gene lost 0 bases, with 10 bases spanning the gap. The CDR3 loop is CASSLSPGMNTEAFF. CDR3 DNA: TGTGCCAGCAGCTTGTCTCCAGGGATGAACACTGAAGCTTTCTTT.

This clone came up many times. J is TRBJ2-1 and V is TRBV7-9; 7 nucleotides line up with TRBD2. This CDR3 contains 15 residues. Germline CDR1 is SEHNR and CDR2 is FQNEAQ (reference sequence). Trimming took 4 bases from V and 8 from J; bases not matched to a gene: 11. CDR3 in amino acids: CASSSLGGTGDEQFF. The DNA of the CDR3 is TGTGCCAGCAGCTCCTTGGGGGGGACCGGGGATGAGCAGTTCTTC.

The chain combines TRBV6-5 with TRBJ1-1, with D unresolved. Germline-derived CDR1 and CDR2 are MNHEY and SVGAGI. The V end was cut by 5 bases, the J end by 4 bases, with 8 bases between. The CDR3 runs 12 residues. CDR3 region: CASSTSRTEAFF. The CDR3 DNA is TGTGCCAGCAGTACGAGTCGCACTGAAGCTTTCTTT.

This clone is medium-sized within its sample. The chain recombines TRBV6-4 with TRBJ2-1; 8 bases line up with TRBD2. Germline V gene data show CDR1 as MRHNA and CDR2 as SNTAGT. This CDR3 is 14 amino acids long. The J segment lost 8 bases and the V segment lost 2 bases, leaving 5 bases of the junction unmatched. CDR3 region: CASSDEAGVDEQFF. CDR3 nucleotides: TGTGCCAGCAGTGACGAAGCGGGGGTAGATGAGCAGTTCTTC.

CDR3 protein: CASSFSGNYEQYF. The CDR3 nucleotides are TGTGCCAGCAGCTTCTCCGGGAACTACGAGCAGTACTTC. The chain recombines TRBV11-2 with TRBJ2-7; D is perhaps TRBD2 (5 bases). The V end was cut by 3 bases, the J end by 3 bases, with 9 bases between. CDR1 SGHAT and CDR2 FQNNGV come from the germline V gene. There are 13 residues in the CDR3. The whole variable domain, remainder taken from reference TRBV11-2 and TRBJ2-7, is EAGVAQSPRYKIIEKRQSVAFWCNPISGHATLYWYQQILGQGPKLLIQFQNNGVVDDSQLPKDRFSAERLKGVDSTLKIQPAKLEDSAVYLCASSFSGNYEQYFGPGTRLTVT.

The gene calls are TRBV27 and TRBJ2-3; perhaps TRBD2 as D (6 bases). V lost 5 bases to trimming and J lost 4 bases, with 7 bases between them. The length of the CDR3 is 12 residues. From germline, CDR1 is MNHEY and CDR2 SMNVEV (reference sequence). DNA for the CDR3: TGTGCCAGCAGTCCGGGGGCAGATACGCAGTATTTT. Translating gives CASSPGADTQYF.

This sequence joins TRBV9 and TRBJ1-2, with D unclear. The germline CDR1 and CDR2 sequences are SGDLS and YYNGEE. The CDR3 totals 13 residues. Trimming cost V 4 bases and J 8 bases, with 15 bases left between them. The CDR3, as DNA: TGTGCCAGCAGCTTAGGCCACGGGCGGGGCTACACCTTC. Translated: CASSLGHGRGYTF. Together with reference TRBV9 and TRBJ1-2, the CDR3 gives the full variable domain: DSGVTQTPKHLITATGQRVTLRCSPRSGDLSVYWYQQSLDQGLQFLIQYYNGEERAKGNILERFSAQQFPDLHSELNLSSLELGDSALYFCASSLGHGRGYTFGSGTRLTVV.